The rows below give T cell receptor beta chains drawn from one sample of a study of neurological immune-mediated disorders. TCRdb independently ran MiXCR on the 5' RACE reads; one entry per CDR3 protein. In the table there are tens of thousands of distinct CDR3 sequences, 3.5% to 5.5% of which are singletons. Sequences were obtained from PBMCs. The receptor set was obtained from a woman aged 60-70 years with multiple sclerosis. Each CDR3 is given with its conserved first and last residue. Fields, in order: V gene, clone size, D gene, J gene, CDR3 DNA, CDR3 protein. D genes are given only for firm matches. Clone size appears in some rows only: once, few, many, or a class for an expanded clone.

>TRBV5-1|many|NA|TRBJ1-3
TGCGCCAGCAGCCCCTCCTTGGGCGGGGGCTCTGGAAACACCATATATTTT
CASSPSLGGGSGNTIYF
>TRBV5-1|many|NA|TRBJ1-2
TGCGCCAGTAAGGACCCCTCCGGCTATGGCTACACCTTC
CASKDPSGYGYTF
>TRBV20-1|many|TRBD2|TRBJ2-1
TGCAGTGCTAGAGATCCTAGCGGGGGGTTAGATGAGCAGTTCTTC
CSARDPSGGLDEQFF
>TRBV10-3|many|NA|TRBJ2-7
TGTGCCGTTGCGGACCTCTCCTACGAGCAGTACTTC
CAVADLSYEQYF
>TRBV6-2/TRBV6-3|few|NA|TRBJ1-1
TGTGCCAGCAGTTTGACAGGAAACCCCACCTCTGAAGCTTTCTTT
CASSLTGNPTSEAFF
>TRBV3-1|many|TRBD2|TRBJ2-1
TGTGCCAGCAGCCAAGATAGGACTAGCGGTAATAATGAGCAGTTCTTC
CASSQDRTSGNNEQFF
>TRBV10-1|many|NA|TRBJ2-5
TGCGCCAGCAGCGCCTTCGACGGAGAAGAGACCCAGTACTTC
CASSAFDGEETQYF
>TRBV5-1|many|NA|TRBJ2-3
TGCGCCAGCAGCCCGGGGGACCTTTGGGATACGCAGTATTTT
CASSPGDLWDTQYF
>TRBV7-7|many|NA|TRBJ2-3
TGTGCCAGCAGCTTGGGGCAGAGCACAGATACGCAGTATTTT
CASSLGQSTDTQYF
>TRBV12-3/TRBV12-4|many|NA|TRBJ2-7
TGTGCCAGCAGTTTAGCGATCGGGGATGGGGCGTTCTCCGAGCAGTACTTC
CASSLAIGDGAFSEQYF
>TRBV10-2|many|TRBD1|TRBJ1-1
TGCGCCAGCAACCAACAGGGGGCTGGCGCTTTCTTT
CASNQQGAGAFF
>TRBV5-1|NA|NA|TRBJ2-3
TGCGCCAGCAGCTCACCGGGAGAAAGCTCAGATACGCAGTATTTT
CASSSPGESSDTQYF
>TRBV6-5|few|NA|TRBJ1-5
TGTGCCAGCAGTTACCAGGGGAGTCAGCCCCAGCATTTT
CASSYQGSQPQHF
>TRBV9|many|NA|TRBJ2-3
TGTGCCAGCAGCGTAGACCAGCGGACAGATACGCAGTATTTT
CASSVDQRTDTQYF
>TRBV7-2|many|NA|TRBJ2-3
TGTGCCAGCAGCTCCCCGGGACTCATATCTCCCACAGATACGCAGTATTTT
CASSSPGLISPTDTQYF